This T cell receptor beta chain was obtained from a study of regulatory T cells in long-lasting Graves disease. Study-wide points: Persistent Graves' patients showed reduced TCR diversity versus newly diagnosed patients.

Construction of TCR beta libraries relied on iRepertoire HTBI primers and on Arm-PCR targeting CDR3 regions. TCRdb reprocessed the multiplex PCR reads via MiXCR and lists one record per CDR3 protein. The repertoire holds 420,000 or so distinct CDR3 sequences, with about 17% as singletons. Time point indicated: newly diagnosed GD, antithyroid drugs for less than 3 months. From RNA extracted from PBMCs, the TCR library was made. As regards this clonotype: Its antigen is unidentified.

There are 15 residues in the CDR3. The germline V and J ends were trimmed by 6 bases and 2 bases, with 17 bases remaining between them. CDR1 and CDR2 (germline): MNHEY, SMNVEV (reference sequence). The data were also submitted as part of a second study, on T cells in Graves' hyperthyroidism and ophthalmopathy. From that second work: HTBI primers were used for first-round RT-PCR of the TCR CDR3. In the blood, most expanded thyroid clonotypes above 0.001 appeared as well.

This material consisted of peripheral blood mononuclear cells (PBMCs), taken at new diagnosis, from a patient treated with antithyroid drugs. The receptor was isolated from a woman younger than 35 with Graves disease. The chain links TRBV27 to TRBJ2-7; TRBD1 might be the D (6 bases). CDR3 sequence: CASSPRGSGAYEQYF. CDR3 sequence (DNA): TGTGCCAGCAGCCCTAGAGGATCAGGGGCCTACGAGCAGTACTTC.